This T cell receptor (beta chain) was sequenced during a study of human T cells and chemical hapten exposure (dated by TCRdb to about 2021). Context from the whole study: For sensitization, 2% DPC in acetone was applied to an approximately 2 cm by approximately 2 cm area of upper inner arm skin. Throughout the approximately 22-week study period, patients were also given weekly therapeutic DPC doses on the scalp. Patch testing on the upper back used Finn chambers containing 0.01% DPC, with scoring done after 6 days according to International Contact Dermatitis Research Group standards. The patient cohort, mostly female, included alopecia areata with under or over 50% scalp involvement, alopecia totalis and alopecia universalis. The libraries were sequenced as a pool, and the TCR yield per sample differed mostly because of small variations in library volumes within the pool. Peripheral blood TCR repertoire changes were tracked in vivo in alopecia patients during primary and secondary sensitization to the hapten diphenylcyclopropenone (DPC). Blood samples were taken from patients before sensitization (week 0) and then at 2, 6 and about 24 weeks after DPC sensitization. Roughly 30 alopecia patients gave blood for TCR sequencing at one to four time points (pre-sensitization, 2, 6 and 24 weeks). The paper's findings and limits, for the study overall: All patients had alopecia, a presumed autoimmune disease, so their immune response might differ from that of healthy individuals. No change with DPC sensitization was found in the number of TCRs above 1 in 1000 frequency, and no evidence of global repertoire structure alterations was found. A positive correlation was found between the number of PT1 expanded TCRs and patch test score, with significance reached at thresholds 8, 16 and 32 but not 4. After repeated subsampling, the strength of the expansion versus patch-test correlation and the threshold at which it became significant changed. Compared with pre-sensitization or healthy control sets, expanded TCRs formed significantly more large CDR3 similarity clusters, which is consistent with antigen-driven responses.

CDR1 and CDR2 are read off the germline V gene as MDHEN and SYDVKM. At the junction V is shortened by 1 base and J by 2 bases; bases outside the gene matches: 5. From its cysteine to its phenylalanine, the CDR3 spans 17 amino acids. Solely the CDR3 DNA is kept, with 51 bases framed from the first base. This clonotype appeared many times. Its antigen has not been determined. The input lacks base qualities; no much larger clone sits a single base away. Receptors were amplified or captured by RACE. TCRdb shows the sequencer as NextSeq 500. During library preparation, unique molecular identifiers were attached to individual cDNA molecules so that TCRs could be counted quantitatively and reproducibly. From each blood RNA sample, both TCR alpha and TCR beta chains were sequenced. Processing in the source paper ran as follows. Samples had a median of roughly 87,000 TCRs, with a range from about 23,224 to 750,000. The Decombinator software suite was used to annotate the V, J and CDR3 of the TCR reads. To make PS versus PT1 abundance plots, every sample was subsampled to the same number of TCRs (28,000). TCRs were defined as expanded if absent before sensitization and observed at least eight times at the 2-week time point. The public sequencing data were trimmed at Q25 with fastp and processed into clonotypes with MiXCR by TCRdb, which kept only in-frame beta chains. Identical CDR3 proteins give one entry, which carries the most common genes and DNA. TCRdb's processing, not the authors' own work, is the source of the V and J calls. Counted in this sample were about 40,000 distinct CDR3 sequences; approximately 3.4% of them appeared once. The ten largest clones take up roughly 6.6% of the sample.

This specimen's time point label, per the study, means: patch test 2, 6 weeks after DPC sensitization. Per the publication, the treatment or condition label means: therapeutic diphenylcyclopropenone sensitization with weekly scalp DPC. At every patch-test visit, the blood draw took place before the patch test was put on. Patients were considered eligible if aged 18 to 70, diagnosed with alopecia and deemed suitable for DPC therapy, and patients were excluded if pregnant. Unfractionated whole blood was collected in Tempus Blood RNA tubes, and total RNA was extracted from that blood. The chain joins TRBV28 to TRBJ2-4; 10 of the junction bases match TRBD2. This sequence was found in a man aged 35 to 55 with alopecia areata. Some clones in this sample may be carry-over from other donors' samples. The input for sequencing was whole blood, taken in connection with sensitization to the hapten diphenylcyclopropenone (DPC). The sequenced DNA: TGTGCCAGCAGTTTATATCGACTAGCGGGTTCCAAAAACATTCAGTACTTC. This codes for CASSLYRLAGSKNIQYF.